There are a few counts of the clone carrying this TCR beta chain. The data derive from a study of control samples from healthy donors and cancer patients. The method was immunoSEQ multiplex PCR; TCRdb's version includes in-frame clones alone and lacks a portion of them. The profile shows 95,000 to 100,000 clones, roughly 78% of them singletons. Germline CDR1 and CDR2: MDHEN and SYDVKM. CDR3 size: 13 residues. The V gene lost 8 bases and the J gene lost 0 bases, with 10 bases spanning the gap. Material for sequencing was blood. This sequence was found in a man between 60 and 75 years old in good health. This rearrangement joins TRBV28 to TRBJ1-1; a possible D gene is TRBD1 (6 bases). The CDR3 sequence is CASQGPMNTEAFF. The CDR3 bases are TGTGCCAGCCAGGGGCCCATGAACACTGAAGCTTTCTTT. The variable domain in full, with the rest retrieved from reference TRBV28 and TRBJ1-1, is DVKVTQSSRYLVKRTGEKVFLECVQDMDHENMFWYRQDPGLGLRLIYFSYDVKMKEKGDIPEGYSVSREKKERFSLILESASTNQTSMYLCASQGPMNTEAFFGQGTRLTVV.